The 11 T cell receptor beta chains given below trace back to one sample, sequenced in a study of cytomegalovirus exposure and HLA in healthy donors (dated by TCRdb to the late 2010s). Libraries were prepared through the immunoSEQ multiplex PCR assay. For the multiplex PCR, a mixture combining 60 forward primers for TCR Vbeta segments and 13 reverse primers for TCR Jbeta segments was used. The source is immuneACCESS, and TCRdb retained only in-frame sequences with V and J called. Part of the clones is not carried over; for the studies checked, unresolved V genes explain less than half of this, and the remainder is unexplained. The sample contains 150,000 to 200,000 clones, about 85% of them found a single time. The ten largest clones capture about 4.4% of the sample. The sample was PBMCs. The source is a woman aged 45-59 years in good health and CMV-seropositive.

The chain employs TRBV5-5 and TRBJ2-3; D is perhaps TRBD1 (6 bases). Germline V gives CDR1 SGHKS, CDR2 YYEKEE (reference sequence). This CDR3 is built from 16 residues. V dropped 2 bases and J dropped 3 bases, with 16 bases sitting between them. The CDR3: CASSFYRVNPTDTQYF. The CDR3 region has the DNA TGTGCCAGCAGCTTCTACAGGGTAAATCCTACAGATACGCAGTATTTT.

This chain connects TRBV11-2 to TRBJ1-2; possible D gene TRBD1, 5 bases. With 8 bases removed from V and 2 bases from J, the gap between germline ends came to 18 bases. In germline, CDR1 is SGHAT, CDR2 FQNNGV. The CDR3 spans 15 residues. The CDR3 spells CASEAGVAVNYGYTF. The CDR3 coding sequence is TGTGCCAGCGAGGCGGGGGTCGCAGTGAACTATGGCTACACCTTC.

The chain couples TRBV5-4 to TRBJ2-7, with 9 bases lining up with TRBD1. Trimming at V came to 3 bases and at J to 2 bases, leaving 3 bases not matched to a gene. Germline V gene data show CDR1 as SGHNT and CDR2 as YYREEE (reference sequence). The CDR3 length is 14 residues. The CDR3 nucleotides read TGTGCCAGCAGCTCGGGGGACAGGGCCTACGAGCAGTACTTC. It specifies CASSSGDRAYEQYF.

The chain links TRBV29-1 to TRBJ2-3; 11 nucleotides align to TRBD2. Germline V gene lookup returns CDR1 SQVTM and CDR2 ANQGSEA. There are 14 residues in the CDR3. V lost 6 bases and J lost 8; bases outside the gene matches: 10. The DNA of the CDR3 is TGCAGCGTGGTGACTAGCGGGGTGGAGCGTACGCAGTATTTT. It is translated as CSVVTSGVERTQYF.

The CDR3 DNA is TGTGCCAGCAGCCCCAGGACAGGGGGTGCAGAAAAACTGTTTTTT. Translation: CASSPRTGGAEKLFF. The chain is built from TRBV7-2 and TRBJ1-4; the match to TRBD1 covers 10 bases. Germline CDR1 is SGHTA and CDR2 is FQGNSA. CDR3 length equals 15 residues. Losses at the gene ends were 5 bases for V and 8 bases for J; bases not matched to a gene: 8.

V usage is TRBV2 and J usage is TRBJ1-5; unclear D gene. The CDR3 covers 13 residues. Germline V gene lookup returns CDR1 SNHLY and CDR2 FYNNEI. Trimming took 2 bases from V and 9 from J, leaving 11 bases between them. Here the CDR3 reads CASSESRIGPQHF. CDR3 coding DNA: TGTGCCAGCAGTGAAAGCAGGATTGGGCCCCAGCATTTT.

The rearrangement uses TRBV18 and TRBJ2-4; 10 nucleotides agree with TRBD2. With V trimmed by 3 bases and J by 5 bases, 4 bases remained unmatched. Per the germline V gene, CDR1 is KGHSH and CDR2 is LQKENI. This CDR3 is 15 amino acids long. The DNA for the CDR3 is TGTGCCAGCTCACCTGGACTAGCGGCACAAAACATTCAGTACTTC. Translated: CASSPGLAAQNIQYF. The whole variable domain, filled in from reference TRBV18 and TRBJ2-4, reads NAGVMQNPRHLVRRRGQEARLRCSPMKGHSHVYWYRQLPEEGLKFMVYLQKENIIDESGMPKERFSAEFPKEGPSILRIQQVVRGDSAAYFCASSPGLAAQNIQYFGAGTRLSVL.

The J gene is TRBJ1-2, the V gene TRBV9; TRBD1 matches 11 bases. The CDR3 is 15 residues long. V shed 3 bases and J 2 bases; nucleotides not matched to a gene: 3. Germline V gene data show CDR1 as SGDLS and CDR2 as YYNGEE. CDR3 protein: CASSAWTGGNYGYTF. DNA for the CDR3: TGTGCCAGCAGCGCCTGGACAGGGGGCAACTATGGCTACACCTTC.

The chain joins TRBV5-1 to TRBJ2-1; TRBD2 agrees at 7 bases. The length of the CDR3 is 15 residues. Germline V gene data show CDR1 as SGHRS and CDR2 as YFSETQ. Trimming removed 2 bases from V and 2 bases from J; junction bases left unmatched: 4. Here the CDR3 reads CASSLAGSPYNEQFF. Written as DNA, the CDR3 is TGCGCCAGCAGCTTAGCGGGAAGCCCCTACAATGAGCAGTTCTTC.

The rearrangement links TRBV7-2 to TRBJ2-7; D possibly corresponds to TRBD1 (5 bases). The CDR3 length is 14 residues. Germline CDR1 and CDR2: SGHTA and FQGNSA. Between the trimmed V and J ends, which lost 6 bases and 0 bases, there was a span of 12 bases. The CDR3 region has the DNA TGTGCCAGCAGTCTCCCAGGGATCTCCTACGAGCAGTACTTC. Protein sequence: CASSLPGISYEQYF.

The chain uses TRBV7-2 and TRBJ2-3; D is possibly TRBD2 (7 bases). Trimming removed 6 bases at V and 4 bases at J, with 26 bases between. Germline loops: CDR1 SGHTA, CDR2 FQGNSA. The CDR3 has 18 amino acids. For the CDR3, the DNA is TGTGCCAGCAGTATAGTTGTCGCGGGGGCGGGGGTGCCAGATACGCAGTATTTT. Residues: CASSIVVAGAGVPDTQYF.